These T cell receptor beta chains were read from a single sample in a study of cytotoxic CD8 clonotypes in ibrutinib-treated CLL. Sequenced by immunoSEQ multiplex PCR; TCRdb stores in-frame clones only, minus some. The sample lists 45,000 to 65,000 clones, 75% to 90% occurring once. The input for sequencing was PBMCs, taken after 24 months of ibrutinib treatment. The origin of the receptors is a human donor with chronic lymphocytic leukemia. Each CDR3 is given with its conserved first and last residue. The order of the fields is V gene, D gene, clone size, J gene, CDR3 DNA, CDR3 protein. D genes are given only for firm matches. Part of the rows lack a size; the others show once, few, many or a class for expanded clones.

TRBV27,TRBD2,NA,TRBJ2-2,TGTGCCAGCAGTTTGGCAGGCGGGAGTAGGACCGGGGAGCTGTTTTTT,CASSLAGGSRTGELFF
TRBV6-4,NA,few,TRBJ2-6,TGTGCCAGCAGTGACCACAGCTCTGGGGCCAACGTCCTGACTTTC,CASSDHSSGANVLTF
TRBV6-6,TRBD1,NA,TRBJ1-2,TGTGCCAGCAGTTACGGACAGGGGGCAGGCTATGGCTACACCTTC,CASSYGQGAGYGYTF
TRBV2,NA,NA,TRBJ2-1,TGTGCCAGCAGTGAAGCGTGGGGGTACAATGAGCAGTTCTTC,CASSEAWGYNEQFF
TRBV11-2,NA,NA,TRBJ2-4,TGTGCCAGCAGAGGCTTGCGGGGCGCCAAAAACATTCAGTACTTC,CASRGLRGAKNIQYF
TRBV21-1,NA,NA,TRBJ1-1,TGTGCCAGCAGCGCCCGACAGGGGACGAACACTGAAGCTTTCTTT,CASSARQGTNTEAFF
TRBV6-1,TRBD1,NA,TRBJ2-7,TGTGCCAGCAGTACCCGGGACAGGGGGCCATACGAGCAGTACTTC,CASSTRDRGPYEQYF
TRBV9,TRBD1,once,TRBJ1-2,TGTGCCAGCAGCCCGGGGACAGGCTATGCTGGCTACACCTTC,CASSPGTGYAGYTF
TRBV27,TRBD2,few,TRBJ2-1,TGTGCCAGCAGTTCGCGGACTAGCGGGAGATTGAATGAGCAGTTCTTC,CASSSRTSGRLNEQFF
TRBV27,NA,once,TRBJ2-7,TGTGCCAGCCGACTTGAGGGGACCTACGAGCAGTACTTC,CASRLEGTYEQYF
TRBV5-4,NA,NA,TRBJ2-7,TGTGCCAGCAACGTTGGGACGGAGACAACCTACGAGCAGTACTTC,CASNVGTETTYEQYF
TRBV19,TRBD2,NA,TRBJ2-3,TGTGCCAGTAGTCCCCGACTAGCGGGGGGGGCGACGTATTTT,CASSPRLAGGATYF
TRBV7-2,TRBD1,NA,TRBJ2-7,TGTGCCAGCAGCTTAACAGGGGCCGAGCGCTACGAGCAGTACTTC,CASSLTGAERYEQYF
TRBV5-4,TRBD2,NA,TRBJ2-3,TGTGCCAGCAGACCCGGGACTAGCGGGAGGGCAACAGATACGCAGTATTTT,CASRPGTSGRATDTQYF
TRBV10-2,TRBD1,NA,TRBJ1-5,TGCGCCACCCGGGACAGTAGCAATCAGCCCCAGCATTTT,CATRDSSNQPQHF
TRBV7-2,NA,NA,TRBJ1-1,TGTGCCAGCAACGACAGGCCGAACACTGAAGCTTTCTTT,CASNDRPNTEAFF
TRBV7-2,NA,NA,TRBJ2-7,TGTGCCAGCAGCTTAGCGGTTATTGCCTACGAGCAGTACTTC,CASSLAVIAYEQYF
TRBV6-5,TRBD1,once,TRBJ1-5,TGTGCCAGCAGTCGGCAGGGGGGGTATCAGCCCCAGCATTTT,CASSRQGGYQPQHF
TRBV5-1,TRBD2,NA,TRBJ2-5,TGCGCCAGCAGCTTGGAACTAGCGGCTCAAGAGACCCAGTACTTC,CASSLELAAQETQYF
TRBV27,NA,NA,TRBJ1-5,TGTGCCAGCAGGGCTAACGGCTTTGGAAGCAATCAGCCCCAGCATTTT,CASRANGFGSNQPQHF
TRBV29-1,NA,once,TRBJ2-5,TGCAGCGTTGAAATGCAGGGACCAGAGACCCAGTACTTC,CSVEMQGPETQYF
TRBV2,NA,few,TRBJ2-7,TGTGCCAGCAGTCAACTCGAGCAGTACTTC,CASSQLEQYF
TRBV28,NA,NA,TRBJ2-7,TGTGCCAGCGTGGGGAGTTGGGGCCCCTACGAGCAGTACTTC,CASVGSWGPYEQYF
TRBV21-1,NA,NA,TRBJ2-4,TGTGCCAGCACCGGTCGCGCGGACATTCAGTACTTC,CASTGRADIQYF
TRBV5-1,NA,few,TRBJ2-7,TGCGCCAGCAGCTTGTGGGCAGTTTCCTACGAGCAGTACTTC,CASSLWAVSYEQYF
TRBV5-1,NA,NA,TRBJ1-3,TGCGCCAGCAGCTTGGTACCGGGGTCAGGAAACACCATATATTTT,CASSLVPGSGNTIYF
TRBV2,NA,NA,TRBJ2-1,TGTGCCAGCAGTGAATACCCCTTGGGAGTTACTTCCTACAATGAGCAGTTCTTC,CASSEYPLGVTSYNEQFF
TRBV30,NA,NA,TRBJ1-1,TGTGCCTGGATTCGACTTCCGAACACTGAAGCTTTCTTT,CAWIRLPNTEAFF
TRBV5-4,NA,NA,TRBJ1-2,TGTGCCAGCAGCCCACCGGGGGGGGAACATGGCTACACCTTC,CASSPPGGEHGYTF
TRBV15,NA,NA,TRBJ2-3,TGTGCCACCAGCAGCCCCCTTAGTCGGGATACGCAGTATTTT,CATSSPLSRDTQYF
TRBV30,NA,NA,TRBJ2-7,TGTGCCTGGTCGCCCATGGGGCGGTACGAGCAGTACTTC,CAWSPMGRYEQYF
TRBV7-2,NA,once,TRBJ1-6,TGTGCCAGCAGCTTTGTACAGGGCTATAATTCACCCCTCCACTTT,CASSFVQGYNSPLHF
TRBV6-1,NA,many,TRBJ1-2,TGTGCCACCCCGACGGGACCGGGGGTAGGTGGCTACACCTTC,CATPTGPGVGGYTF
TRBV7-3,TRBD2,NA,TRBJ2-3,TGTGCCAGCAGCCGGATTAGCGGGAGTACAGATACGCAGTATTTT,CASSRISGSTDTQYF
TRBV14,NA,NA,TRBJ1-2,TGTGCCAGCAGCCAGACCGACGGGACGACGGGCTACACCTTC,CASSQTDGTTGYTF
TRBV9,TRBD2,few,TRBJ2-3,TGTGCCAGCAGCGTCACTAGCGGGGGCACAGATACGCAGTATTTT,CASSVTSGGTDTQYF
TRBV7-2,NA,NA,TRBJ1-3,TGTGCCAGCAGCTTCCGTCCACTCTCTGGAAACACCATATATTTT,CASSFRPLSGNTIYF
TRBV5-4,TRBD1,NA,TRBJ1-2,TGTGCCAGCAGCTTGTCAAGGGGGCAGAGCACTAACTATGGCTACACCTTC,CASSLSRGQSTNYGYTF
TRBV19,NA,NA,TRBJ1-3,TGTGCCAGCTGCCTCCTCGACAGCTCTGGAAACACCATATATTTT,CASCLLDSSGNTIYF
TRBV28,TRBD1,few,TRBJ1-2,TGTGCCAGCCAGAGCCCCGGACAGGGAGCCTATGGCTACACCTTC,CASQSPGQGAYGYTF
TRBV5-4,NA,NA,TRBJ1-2,TGTGCCAGCAGAAACGTGAAAAGCAACCTCTATGGCTACACCTTC,CASRNVKSNLYGYTF
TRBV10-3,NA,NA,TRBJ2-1,TGTGCCACACACCCGCTCGGGAGATATGAGCAGTTCTTC,CATHPLGRYEQFF
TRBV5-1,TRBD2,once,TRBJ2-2,TGCGCCAGCAGCTTGGGGAGGAGGAGCGGGACCCGCCACACCGGGGAGCTGTTTTTT,CASSLGRRSGTRHTGELFF
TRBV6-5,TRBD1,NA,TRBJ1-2,TGTGCCAGCACCCCGACAGGGTTGAATAACTATGGCTACACCTTC,CASTPTGLNNYGYTF
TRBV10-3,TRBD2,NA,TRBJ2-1,TGTGCCATCATGGACACTAGCGGGAGAATAAGCGTGCAGTTCTTC,CAIMDTSGRISVQFF
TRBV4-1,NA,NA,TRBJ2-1,TGCGCCAGCAGCCAAGAAGGGGGGTGGAATGAGCAGTTCTTC,CASSQEGGWNEQFF
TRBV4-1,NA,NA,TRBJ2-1,TGCGCCAGCAGCCAAGGGACAGCCGAATACAATGAGCAGTTCTTC,CASSQGTAEYNEQFF
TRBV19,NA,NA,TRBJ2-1,TGTGCCAGTAGTATAAGCGGCGTGGACAATGAGCAGTTCTTC,CASSISGVDNEQFF
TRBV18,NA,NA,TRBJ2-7,TGTGCCAGCTCACCAAGGCCCCAGGGGCGAGACGAGCAGTACTTC,CASSPRPQGRDEQYF
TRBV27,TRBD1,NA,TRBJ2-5,TGTGCCAGCAGTTTAAAGGGGACAGGGTTAGAGACCCAGTACTTC,CASSLKGTGLETQYF
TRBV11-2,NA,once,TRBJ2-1,TGTGCCAGCAGCTTAGATCAGTTAGTGGGGATTTACAATGAGCAGTTCTTC,CASSLDQLVGIYNEQFF
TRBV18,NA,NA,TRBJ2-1,TGTGCCAGCTCACCACTCCAGGGTAGCGGCAATGAGCAGTTCTTC,CASSPLQGSGNEQFF
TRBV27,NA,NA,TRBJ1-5,TGTGCCAGCAGTCCCGCCTTGCGCCAGCCCCAGCATTTT,CASSPALRQPQHF
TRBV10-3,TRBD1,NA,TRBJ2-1,TGTGCCATCCGGGACAGGGCCTACAATGAGCAGTTCTTC,CAIRDRAYNEQFF
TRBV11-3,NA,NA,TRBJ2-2,TGTGCCAGCAGCTCGAACACCGCGACAGGGAACACCGGGGAGCTGTTTTTT,CASSSNTATGNTGELFF
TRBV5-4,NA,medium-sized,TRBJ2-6,TGTGCCAGCAGCTTGGGGTTTGTATCAGGGGCTCACTCTGGGGCCAACGTCCTGACTTTC,CASSLGFVSGAHSGANVLTF
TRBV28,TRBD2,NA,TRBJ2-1,TGTGCCAGCTTGACCGGGACTAACTACAATGAGCAGTTCTTC,CASLTGTNYNEQFF
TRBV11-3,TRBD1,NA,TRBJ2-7,TGTGCCAGCAGCCCTGGGGGACAGCTGGACTACGAGCAGTACTTC,CASSPGGQLDYEQYF
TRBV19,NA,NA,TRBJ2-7,TGTGCCAGTAGTTGGTCTAGCTCCTACGAGCAGTACTTC,CASSWSSSYEQYF